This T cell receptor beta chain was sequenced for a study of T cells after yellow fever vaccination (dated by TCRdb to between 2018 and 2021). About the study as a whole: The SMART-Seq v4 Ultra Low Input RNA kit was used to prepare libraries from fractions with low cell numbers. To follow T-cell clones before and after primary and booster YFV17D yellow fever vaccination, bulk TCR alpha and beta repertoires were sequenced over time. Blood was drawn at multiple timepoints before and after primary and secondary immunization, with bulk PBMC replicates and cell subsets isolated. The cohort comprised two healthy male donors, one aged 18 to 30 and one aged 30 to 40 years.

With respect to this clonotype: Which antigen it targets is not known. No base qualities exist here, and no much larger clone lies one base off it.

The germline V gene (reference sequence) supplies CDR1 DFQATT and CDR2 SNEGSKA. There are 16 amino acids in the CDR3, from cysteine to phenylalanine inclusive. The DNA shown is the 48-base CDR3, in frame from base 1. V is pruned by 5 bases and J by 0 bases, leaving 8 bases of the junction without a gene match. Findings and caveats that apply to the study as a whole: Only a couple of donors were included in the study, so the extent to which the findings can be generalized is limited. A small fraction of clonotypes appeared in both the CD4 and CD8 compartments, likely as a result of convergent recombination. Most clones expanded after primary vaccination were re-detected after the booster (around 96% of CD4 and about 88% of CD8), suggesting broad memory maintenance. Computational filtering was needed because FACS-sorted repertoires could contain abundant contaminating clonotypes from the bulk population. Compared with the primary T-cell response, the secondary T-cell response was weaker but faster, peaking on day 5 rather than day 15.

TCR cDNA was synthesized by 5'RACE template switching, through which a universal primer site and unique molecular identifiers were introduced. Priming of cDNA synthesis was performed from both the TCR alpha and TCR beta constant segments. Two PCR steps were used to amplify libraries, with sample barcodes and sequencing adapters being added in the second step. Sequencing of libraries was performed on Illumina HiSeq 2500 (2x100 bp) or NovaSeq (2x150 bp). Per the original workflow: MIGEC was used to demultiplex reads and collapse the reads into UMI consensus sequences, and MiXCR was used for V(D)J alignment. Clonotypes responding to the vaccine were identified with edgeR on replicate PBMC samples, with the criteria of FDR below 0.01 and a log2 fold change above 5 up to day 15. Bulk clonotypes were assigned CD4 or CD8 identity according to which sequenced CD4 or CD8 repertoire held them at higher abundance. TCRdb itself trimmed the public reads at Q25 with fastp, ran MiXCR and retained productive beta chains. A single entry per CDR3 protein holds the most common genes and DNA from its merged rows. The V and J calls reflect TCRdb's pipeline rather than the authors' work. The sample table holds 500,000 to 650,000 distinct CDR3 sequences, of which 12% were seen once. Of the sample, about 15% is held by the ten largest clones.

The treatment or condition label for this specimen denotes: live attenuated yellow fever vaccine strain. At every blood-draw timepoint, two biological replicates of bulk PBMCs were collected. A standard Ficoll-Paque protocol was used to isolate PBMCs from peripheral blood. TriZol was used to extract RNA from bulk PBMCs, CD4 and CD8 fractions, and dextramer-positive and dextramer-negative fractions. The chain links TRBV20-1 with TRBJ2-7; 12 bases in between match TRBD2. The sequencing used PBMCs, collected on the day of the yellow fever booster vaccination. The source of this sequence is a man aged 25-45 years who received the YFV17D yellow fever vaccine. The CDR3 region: CSAPGLAGFLSYEQYF. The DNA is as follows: TGCAGTGCTCCAGGACTAGCGGGGTTCCTCTCCTACGAGCAGTACTTC.